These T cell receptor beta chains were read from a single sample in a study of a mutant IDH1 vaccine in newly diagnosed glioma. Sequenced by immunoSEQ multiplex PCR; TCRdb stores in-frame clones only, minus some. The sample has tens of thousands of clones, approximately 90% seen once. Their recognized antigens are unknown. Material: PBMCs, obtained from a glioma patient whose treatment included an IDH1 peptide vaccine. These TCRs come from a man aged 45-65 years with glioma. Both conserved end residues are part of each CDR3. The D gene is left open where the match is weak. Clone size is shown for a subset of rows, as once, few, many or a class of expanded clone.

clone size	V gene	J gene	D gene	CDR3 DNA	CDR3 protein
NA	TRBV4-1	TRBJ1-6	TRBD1	TGCGCCAGCAGCCAAGCTGGGGACAGATTAAATTCACCCCTCCACTTT	CASSQAGDRLNSPLHF
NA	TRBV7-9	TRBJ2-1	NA	TGTGCCAGCAGCCGATCCTTCAATGAGCAGTTCTTC	CASSRSFNEQFF
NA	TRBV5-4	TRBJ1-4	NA	TGTGCCAGCAGCTTGAAAGTTCTAGCTAGCAATGAAAAACTGTTTTTT	CASSLKVLASNEKLFF
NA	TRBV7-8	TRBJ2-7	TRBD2	TGTGCCAGCAGACAGAGCGGGAGACACTCCTACGAGCAGTACTTC	CASRQSGRHSYEQYF
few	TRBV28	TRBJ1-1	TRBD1	TGTGCCAGCAGTTGGAACCGGGACAGGGGCGGCACTGAAGCTTTCTTT	CASSWNRDRGGTEAFF
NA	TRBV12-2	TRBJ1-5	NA	TGTGCAAGTCGCTTAGCGTACAGCAATCAGCCCCAGCATTTT	CASRLAYSNQPQHF
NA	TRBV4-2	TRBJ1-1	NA	TGTGCCAGCAGCCTATTAGTTGACACTGAAGCTTTCTTT	CASSLLVDTEAFF
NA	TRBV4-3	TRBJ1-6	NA	TGCGCCAGCAGCCAAGAAGCGGGGATACTACGTTCACCCCTCCACTTT	CASSQEAGILRSPLHF
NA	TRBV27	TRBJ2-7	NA	TGTGCCATCAACGACAGGTCATCCTACGAGCAGTACTTC	CAINDRSSYEQYF
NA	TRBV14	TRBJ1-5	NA	TGTGCCAGCAGCCAAGGGGGGCCCCAGCATTTT	CASSQGGPQHF
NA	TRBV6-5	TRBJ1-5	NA	TGTGCCAGCAGTTACGGACCGGTAGGAAGCAATCAGCCCCAGCATTTT	CASSYGPVGSNQPQHF
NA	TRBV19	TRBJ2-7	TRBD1	TGTGCCAGCCGGTCCGACAGGGGCGTAGGCGGGGAGCAGTACTTC	CASRSDRGVGGEQYF
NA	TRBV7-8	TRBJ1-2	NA	TGTGCCAGCAGCCCAAATTTTGGGGTAGACGGTGGCTACACCTTC	CASSPNFGVDGGYTF
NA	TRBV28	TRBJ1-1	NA	TGTGCCAGCAGATTGAGAACTGAAGCTTTCTTT	CASRLRTEAFF
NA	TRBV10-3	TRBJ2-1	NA	TGTGCCATCAGTGAGGATGCTAGAGAGCAGTTCTTC	CAISEDAREQFF
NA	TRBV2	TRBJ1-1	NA	TGTGCCCAGGGGACTGAAGCTTTCTTT	CAQGTEAFF
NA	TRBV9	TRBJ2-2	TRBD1	TGTGCCAGCAGCCCCCAGGGGGACGGGGAGCTGTTTTTT	CASSPQGDGELFF
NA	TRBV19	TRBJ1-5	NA	TGTGCCAGTAGTATGAGATCCGTGAATCAGCCCCAGCATTTT	CASSMRSVNQPQHF
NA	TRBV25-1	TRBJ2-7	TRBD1	TGTGCCAGCAGTCGGGACAGGGGGCATCAGTACTTC	CASSRDRGHQYF